This entry describes one T cell receptor (beta chain). Its antigen is not known. This entry belongs to a study of T cells in narcolepsy. Whole-study findings and limits: Healthy controls reportedly lacked the autoreactive clonotypes serially found in patients' blood.

Germline CDR1 is SGHRS and CDR2 is YFSETQ. The J segment lost 6 bases and the V segment lost 4 bases, leaving 8 bases of the junction unmatched. The CDR3 has 14 amino acids. Using immunoSEQ multiplex PCR, the repertoire was profiled, and TCRdb retains in-frame clones only, with some absent. The sample carries about 35,000 clones, roughly 86% recorded once. Sequenced: memory (CD45RA-) CD4+ T cells from blood. The chain links TRBV5-1 to TRBJ1-1; 8 bases match TRBD1. The clonotype originates from a human donor in good health. In DNA, the CDR3 is TGCGCCAGCAGCCCCCCGGGACAGGTCTCTGAAGCTTTCTTT. This sequence encodes CASSPPGQVSEAFF.